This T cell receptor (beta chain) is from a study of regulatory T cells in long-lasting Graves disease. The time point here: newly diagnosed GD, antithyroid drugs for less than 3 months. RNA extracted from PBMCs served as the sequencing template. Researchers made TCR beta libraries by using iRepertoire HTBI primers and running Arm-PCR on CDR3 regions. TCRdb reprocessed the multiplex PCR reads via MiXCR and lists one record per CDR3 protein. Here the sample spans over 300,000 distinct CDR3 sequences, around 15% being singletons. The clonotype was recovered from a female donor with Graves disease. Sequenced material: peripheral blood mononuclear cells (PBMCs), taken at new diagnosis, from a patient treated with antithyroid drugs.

The chain's CDR3 is CASSPWDRGNSPLHF. In DNA form, the CDR3 reads TGTGCCAGCAGCCCCTGGGACAGGGGGAATTCACCCCTCCACTTT. This chain connects TRBV5-6 to TRBJ1-6, with 11 bases lining up with TRBD1. J lost 7 bases, V lost 4 bases, and 4 bases had no gene match. The CDR3 extends over 15 amino acids. CDR1 SGHDT and CDR2 YYEEEE come from the germline V gene.